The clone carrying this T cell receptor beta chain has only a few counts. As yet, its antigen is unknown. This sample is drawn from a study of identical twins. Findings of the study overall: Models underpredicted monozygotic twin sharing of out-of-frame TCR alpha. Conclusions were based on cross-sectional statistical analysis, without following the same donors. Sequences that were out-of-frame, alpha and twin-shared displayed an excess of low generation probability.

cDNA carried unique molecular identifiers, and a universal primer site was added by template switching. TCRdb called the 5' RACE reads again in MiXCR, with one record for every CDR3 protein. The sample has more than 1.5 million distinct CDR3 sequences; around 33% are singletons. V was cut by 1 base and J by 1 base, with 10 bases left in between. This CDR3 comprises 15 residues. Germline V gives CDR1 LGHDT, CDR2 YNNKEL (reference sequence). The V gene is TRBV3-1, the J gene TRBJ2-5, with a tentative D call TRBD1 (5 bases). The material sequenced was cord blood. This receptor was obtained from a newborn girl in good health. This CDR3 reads CASSQGYRGQETQYF. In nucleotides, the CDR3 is TGTGCCAGCAGCCAAGGCTATAGGGGCCAAGAGACCCAGTACTTC.